The sequence of this T cell receptor (beta chain) was determined in a study of cytotoxic CD8 clonotypes in ibrutinib-treated CLL. Study outcomes and limitations: Clonality increased at ibrutinib response, then returned toward baseline at progression.

The CDR3 sequence is 15 residues long. V shed 4 bases, J shed 8 bases, and the junction held 10 bases outside the gene matches. CDR1 and CDR2 (germline): MNHEY, SVGAGI. Note on this clone: Its antigen is as yet unknown.

Deep sequencing aimed at 1 in 200,000 to 1 in 1 million T cells' resolution. This table comes from immunoSEQ multiplex PCR, and its TCRdb copy is limited to in-frame clones, with some not included. The sample has about 140,000 clones; over 75% are singletons. The sequencing used PBMCs, collected after 36 months of ibrutinib treatment. The chain combines TRBV6-5 with TRBJ1-4; 7 nucleotides agree with TRBD1. This receptor was identified in a human donor with chronic lymphocytic leukemia. CDR3 amino acids: CASSFLTGVGEKLFF. CDR3 DNA sequence: TGTGCCAGCAGTTTTTTAACAGGGGTTGGCGAAAAACTGTTTTTT.